A single sample gave rise to the 21 T cell receptor beta chains below, sequenced in a study of shared clonotypes between healthy human individuals. Data came from immunoSEQ multiplex PCR; TCRdb stores just in-frame clones and leaves some out. The sample has some 2 million clones; 85% to 95% are singletons. The sequenced material came from naive CD4+ T cells sorted from blood. Subset specified: CD45RA+ positively selected. These receptors were obtained from a man between 18 and 35 years old in good health.

The J gene is TRBJ1-1, the V gene TRBV10-3; D gene uncertain. CDR1 is ENHRY, CDR2 SYGVKD, per germline. V shed 6 bases and J shed 5 bases, with 10 bases lying between them. The CDR3 extends over 12 amino acids. CDR3 in DNA: TGTGCCATCAGCGAAACACCGACTGAAGCTTTCTTT. This gives the protein CAISETPTEAFF.

This sequence joins TRBV5-1 and TRBJ2-5; 7 bases are shared with TRBD1. Trimming took 0 bases from V and 5 from J; bases not matched to a gene: 7. The CDR3 covers 15 residues. Germline V gene sequence: CDR1 SGHRS, CDR2 YFSETQ. CDR3 nucleotides: TGCGCCAGCAGCTTGGCCTTTTCCAGGGGGGAGACCCAGTACTTC. Protein sequence: CASSLAFSRGETQYF.

The chain combines TRBV5-1 with TRBJ1-2; TRBD1 is a possible D gene (6 bases). The CDR3 contains 15 residues. The V and J ends lost 4 bases and 6 bases respectively, with 19 bases between them. Germline-derived CDR1 and CDR2 are SGHRS and YFSETQ. Written as DNA, the CDR3 is TGCGCCAGCAGCGGAATACAGGGACCCCACAATGGCTACACCTTC. This encodes CASSGIQGPHNGYTF.

The rearrangement links TRBV6-5 to TRBJ1-1; 7 positions agree with TRBD1. V shed 2 bases and J 1 base; nucleotides not matched to a gene: 4. Germline V CDR1 and CDR2: MNHEY, SVGAGI. The CDR3 runs 15 residues. The CDR3 sequence is CASSYRGTANTEAFF. The CDR3 nucleotides read TGTGCCAGCAGTTACCGAGGGACAGCGAACACTGAAGCTTTCTTT.

Regarding this clone: The conserved closing phenylalanine or tryptophan is absent in this CDR3, likely reflecting a read error. V and J are TRBV6-6 and TRBJ1-5; 9 bases align to TRBD1. Germline V gene sequence: CDR1 MNHNY, CDR2 SVGAGI (reference sequence). The CDR3 has 14 residues. Trimming took 7 bases from V and 4 from J; bases not matched to a gene: 5. Here the CDR3 reads CASTIGTGNQPQHS. The CDR3 region has the DNA TGTGCCAGCACAATCGGGACAGGGAATCAGCCCCAGCATTCT.

Worth noting for this clone: This specimen includes other DNA sequences encoding the same CDR3. V is TRBV10-1 and J is TRBJ1-5; D is ambiguous. CDR3 length: 13 amino acids. Germline V lookup: CDR1 WNHNN, CDR2 SYGVQD (reference sequence). The germline V and J ends were trimmed by 0 bases and 4 bases, with 4 bases remaining between them. Written as DNA, the CDR3 is TGCGCCAGCAGTGAGTCTGGGAATCAGCCCCAGCATTTT. Translated: CASSESGNQPQHF.

This chain links TRBV7-9 with TRBJ2-3; D perhaps matches TRBD2 (5 bases). Trimming took off 1 base at V and 4 bases at J, with 15 bases between the two ends. This CDR3 comprises 16 residues. Germline loops: CDR1 SEHNR, CDR2 FQNEAQ (reference sequence). The CDR3 region is CASSLGWEMTADTQYF. In DNA, the CDR3 is TGTGCCAGCAGCTTAGGTTGGGAGATGACGGCAGATACGCAGTATTTT.

In regard to this clone: This CDR3 is missing its conserved last phenylalanine or tryptophan, likely due to a read error. Because the CDR3's place on the DNA is in doubt, the DNA is left out and the CDR3 is given as listed by TCRdb. This chain joins TRBV4-3 and TRBJ2-7. Germline V CDR1 and CDR2: LGHNA, YSLEER. The CDR3 spans 9 amino acids, including both terminal residues. CDR3 region: CASSLRCRL.

The table lists this clone with a count of one. V is TRBV28 and J is TRBJ2-7, with 9 bases fitting TRBD1. After removal of 6 bases from V and 2 bases from J, the junction contained 8 bases not matched to a gene. The CDR3 covers 15 residues. Germline V gene sequence: CDR1 MDHEN, CDR2 SYDVKM. The CDR3 DNA is TGTGCCAGCAGCACTACCGGGACAGGGACCTACGAGCAGTACTTC. It encodes CASSTTGTGTYEQYF. Based on the CDR3 plus reference TRBV28 and TRBJ2-7, the full variable domain is DVKVTQSSRYLVKRTGEKVFLECVQDMDHENMFWYRQDPGLGLRLIYFSYDVKMKEKGDIPEGYSVSREKKERFSLILESASTNQTSMYLCASSTTGTGTYEQYFGPGTRLTVT.

V is TRBV5-1 and J is TRBJ2-2, with TRBD2 as a possible D gene (5 bases). Germline lookup yields CDR1 SGHRS and CDR2 YFSETQ. CDR3 length: 15 residues. V lost 2 bases to trimming and J lost 0 bases, with 8 bases between them. CDR3 region: CASSFDGTNTGELFF. CDR3 bases: TGCGCCAGCAGCTTCGACGGGACGAACACCGGGGAGCTGTTTTTT.

This chain uses TRBV6-1 with TRBJ2-5; possibly TRBD1 for D (7 bases). Germline V lookup: CDR1 MNHNS, CDR2 SASEGT. The CDR3 contains 13 residues. With 7 bases removed from V and 12 bases from J, the gap between germline ends came to 21 bases. CDR3 nucleotides: TGTGCCAGCAATAGCGGACAGGCCCTAACTAAGTACTTC. It yields the protein CASNSGQALTKYF.

This clone was observed a single time. This sequence joins TRBV10-3 and TRBJ2-7; the D is unclear. The CDR3 spans 14 residues. The ends were cut back, 1 base at V and 2 bases at J, with 9 bases in the middle. Germline V CDR1 and CDR2: ENHRY, SYGVKD. This chain's CDR3 is CAISELGGTYEQYF. CDR3 bases: TGTGCCATCAGTGAGTTAGGCGGAACCTACGAGCAGTACTTC.

As DNA, the CDR3 is TGTGCCAGTACCAGAACCTTCCTCCCTGGGGCCAACGTCCTGACTTTC. Translation: CASTRTFLPGANVLTF. The chain recombines TRBV19 with TRBJ2-6; D is uncertain. V lost 7 bases and J 2 bases, leaving 15 bases between the germline ends. This CDR3 is 16 amino acids long. Germline CDR1 and CDR2: LNHDA and SQIVND (reference sequence).

Notes on this clone: This sample also contains other DNA sequences that code for the same CDR3. The rearrangement joins TRBV19 to TRBJ1-5; no firm D call. V gave up 6 bases and J gave up 3 bases, with 9 bases separating them. This CDR3 is 13 amino acids long. The V gene's germline CDR1 is LNHDA and CDR2 SQIVND (reference sequence). CDR3 loop: CASSEGYNQPQHF. In DNA form, the CDR3 reads TGTGCCAGTAGCGAGGGCTACAATCAGCCCCAGCATTTT.

This clone occurred once. The chain employs TRBV5-3 and TRBJ2-1, with TRBD2 identical over 13 bases. TRBV5-3 is reported as an ORF; its role is uncertain. With 2 bases clipped from V and 9 bases from J, the junction kept 8 bases outside the gene matches. This CDR3 is 16 amino acids long. Here the CDR3 reads CARSLRLAGGFSEQFF. Here the CDR3 DNA reads TGTGCCAGAAGCTTACGACTAGCGGGGGGTTTCAGTGAGCAGTTCTTC.

The rearrangement links TRBV11-2 to TRBJ2-4; 8 bases map to TRBD2. Germline values: CDR1 SGHAT, CDR2 FQNNGV. The CDR3 is 14 residues long. V gave up 4 bases and J gave up 8 bases; unmatched junction bases: 7. CDR3 nucleotide sequence: TGTGCCAGCAGCTCCTTAAGCGGGGGTGACATTCAGTACTTC. As protein: CASSSLSGGDIQYF.

J is TRBJ1-6 and V is TRBV5-4; 8 nucleotides line up with TRBD1. CDR3 size: 14 residues. V trimming: 7 bases; J trimming: 9 bases; junction bases outside the gene matches: 9. CDR1 is SGHNT, CDR2 YYREEE, per germline (reference sequence). In DNA form, the CDR3 reads TGTGCCAGCCGGCCCACAGGGGGAAGTTCACCCCTCCACTTT. As protein: CASRPTGGSSPLHF.

Regarding this clone: Different DNA sequences within this sample yield the same CDR3. This sequence joins TRBV5-1 and TRBJ2-7, with D possibly TRBD2 on 6 matching bases. The CDR3 runs to 14 residues. The germline gives CDR1 SGHRS, CDR2 YFSETQ. Trimming took off 2 bases at V and 0 bases at J, with 9 bases between the two ends. CDR3 region: CASSFGGNSYEQYF. CDR3 coding DNA: TGCGCCAGCAGCTTTGGCGGGAACTCCTACGAGCAGTACTTC.

The genes are TRBV7-9 and TRBJ2-1; the D gene could be TRBD1 or TRBD2 (5 bases each). With 1 base removed from V and 6 bases from J, the gap between germline ends came to 16 bases. Germline V gene sequence: CDR1 SEHNR, CDR2 FQNEAQ (reference sequence). This CDR3 has 16 amino acids. CDR3 sequence: CASSLVLGATSNEQFF. In DNA, the CDR3 is TGTGCCAGCAGCTTAGTCCTCGGGGCGACATCCAATGAGCAGTTCTTC.

The chain links TRBV7-9 to TRBJ2-7; D unclear. Germline CDR1 reads SEHNR; CDR2 reads FQNEAQ (reference sequence). The CDR3 spans 14 residues. V lost 1 base and J 0 bases, leaving 7 bases between the germline ends. The DNA of the CDR3 is TGTGCCAGCAGCTTAGGCATGCCCTCCTACGAGCAGTACTTC. Encoded protein: CASSLGMPSYEQYF.

The chain couples TRBV9 to TRBJ2-3; weak D call: TRBD2 (6 bases). Looked up from germline, CDR1 is SGDLS and CDR2 is YYNGEE. This CDR3 contains 16 residues. Deletions cut 0 bases from V and 1 base from J, with 12 bases between. Here the CDR3 DNA reads TGTGCCAGCAGCGTAGGAGTTCCGGGAGGCACAGATACGCAGTATTTT. The encoded protein is CASSVGVPGGTDTQYF.